This TCR beta chain was identified in a study of OX40 agonist ivuxolimab in advanced cancers. Study-level information: 40% to 50% of patients had received prior checkpoint inhibitor therapy.

TCRdb's table, derived via immunoSEQ multiplex PCR, lists solely in-frame clones and lacks some. Among under 80,000 clones listed, roughly 87% were seen once. General study findings and limits: Specificity for antigen went undetermined in the expanded peripheral T cells.

Of note for this clone: The antigen remains undetermined.

Here the sequenced sample was CD4+ or CD8+ T cells sorted from blood, taken in a trial of the OX40 agonist ivuxolimab. The source is an adult with an advanced solid tumor such as melanoma, head and neck, liver or kidney cancer.

In DNA form, the CDR3 reads TGCGCCAGCAGCCTGGGACTAGCGGGGGGGAAAAGCACAGATACGCAGTATTTT. As protein: CASSLGLAGGKSTDTQYF. This rearrangement joins TRBV4-1 to TRBJ2-3, with 16 nucleotides matching TRBD2. CDR1 is MGHRA and CDR2 is YSYEKL in the germline V gene. The J segment lost 0 bases and the V segment lost 4 bases, leaving 4 bases of the junction unmatched. This CDR3 contains 18 residues.